Listed below are T cell receptor beta chains from one sample, sequenced in a study of blood T cell repertoires in COVID-19. The table came from immunoSEQ multiplex PCR; TCRdb's copy has only in-frame clones and leaves some out. The sample holds 150,000 to 200,000 clones, approximately 80% seen once. Sequences were obtained from PBMCs or T cells enriched from blood (not recorded which). The receptors were sampled from a man aged 50-60 years who had recovered from COVID-19. The CDR3 runs from the conserved cysteine through the conserved F or W. The D gene is left open where the match is weak. Not every row has a clone size; where given, it reads once, few, many or a size class.

. | TRBJ1-5 | TRBD1 | TRBV7-9 | TGTGCCAGCAGCCGGCAGGGGGCACAGCCCCAGCATTTT | CASSRQGAQPQHF
. | TRBJ1-5 | TRBD1 | TRBV7-2 | TGTGCCAGCAGCTTAGAAGGGACAGGGAATCAGCCCCAGCATTTT | CASSLEGTGNQPQHF
. | TRBJ2-7 | . | TRBV18 | TGTGCCAGCTCACCCAGGTCCAGGGAGGACGAGCAGTACTTC | CASSPRSREDEQYF
. | TRBJ1-1 | TRBD1 | TRBV7-9 | TGTGCCAGCAGCTCGGGACAGGGGTTTCAGACTGAAGCTTTCTTT | CASSSGQGFQTEAFF
. | TRBJ2-3 | TRBD2 | TRBV28 | TGTGCCAGCAGTCAACGCGGGGGGCCGGGGGATACGCAGTATTTT | CASSQRGGPGDTQYF
. | TRBJ1-6 | . | TRBV7-5 | TGTGTCAGAAGCTTAGCGTGTGAGGGTAGTGGAGATTCACCCCTCCACTTT | CVRSLACEGSGDSPLHF
. | TRBJ1-2 | . | TRBV5-1 | TGCGCCAGCAGCTTGGAGGACAGCTATGGCTACACCTTC | CASSLEDSYGYTF
. | TRBJ1-6 | . | TRBV6-5 | TGTGCCAGCGGAGAAATCCAAGGACAGCCTTCGACCCTCCACTTT | CASGEIQGQPSTLHF
. | TRBJ2-7 | TRBD1 | TRBV6-5 | TGTGCCAGCAGCATGGGACAGGGGGCGTCCTACGAGCAGTACTTC | CASSMGQGASYEQYF
once | TRBJ2-7 | TRBD2 | TRBV5-5 | TGTGCCAGCAGCTTGGGAGGACTAGGGGTTTACGAGCAGTACTTC | CASSLGGLGVYEQYF
. | TRBJ1-2 | TRBD1 | TRBV2 | TGTGCCAGCAGCCGGGGACAGGACTATGGCTACACCTTC | CASSRGQDYGYTF
. | TRBJ2-7 | TRBD1 | TRBV10-3 | TGTGCCATCAGTGGTATTGAGGGACAGGGTCTCGAGCAGTACTTC | CAISGIEGQGLEQYF
. | TRBJ2-4 | . | TRBV5-1 | TGCGCCAGCAGCTTGACCCTGACAGACTTCCTAGCCAAAAACATTCAGTACTTC | CASSLTLTDFLAKNIQYF
. | TRBJ2-3 | . | TRBV5-4 | TGTGCCAGCAGTTTGTCTCTAACAGGGAAGGGCACAGATACGCAGTATTTT | CASSLSLTGKGTDTQYF
. | TRBJ2-5 | TRBD2 | TRBV5-4 | TGTGCCAGCAGCTTGGGGAGGGGTAGCGGGAAAGAGACCCAGTACTTC | CASSLGRGSGKETQYF
. | TRBJ2-3 | . | TRBV12-3/TRBV12-4 | TGTGCCAGCAGTTTGGCAACCGTAATGGCGCAGTATTTT | CASSLATVMAQYF
. | TRBJ2-2 | . | TRBV4-2 | TGTGCCAGCAGCCAAGATTTACTAGGGGGAGCCGGGGAGCTGTTTTTT | CASSQDLLGGAGELFF
few | TRBJ1-4 | . | TRBV2 | TGTGCCAGCGGGGGCCGGGGTGGTGAAAAACTGTTTTTT | CASGGRGGEKLFF
. | TRBJ1-1 | . | TRBV9 | TGTGCCAGCAGCGGTAGAGTTGAAGCTTTCTTT | CASSGRVEAFF
. | TRBJ1-4 | . | TRBV6-5 | TGTGCCAGCAGTTACTCGAACGGGTTCGGCGAAAAACTGTTTTTT | CASSYSNGFGEKLFF
. | TRBJ2-7 | TRBD1 | TRBV28 | TGTGCCAGCAGTTTATGGCGGCCAGACAGGGGGTACGAGCAGTACTTC | CASSLWRPDRGYEQYF
. | TRBJ2-7 | . | TRBV30 | TGTGCCTGGAGTGTAATGTGGGCGCCTGGCGAGCAGTACTTC | CAWSVMWAPGEQYF